This TCR beta chain is from a study of identical twins' blood T cells. Three pairs of healthy female monozygous twins were the donors. Likely shared infections and vaccines: all three twin pairs were reared together. Both ends of each TCR cDNA library bore sample-specific barcodes. Via MiXCR, TCRdb re-called the 5' RACE reads, giving one row per CDR3 protein. The sample yields roughly 380,000 distinct CDR3 sequences, roughly 27% seen once. This CDR3 region has 13 residues. Trimming took 4 bases from V and 3 from J, leaving 9 bases between them. This clonotype was observed a handful of times. The material sequenced was PBMCs. The rearrangement joins TRBV12-3 or TRBV12-4 to TRBJ2-5; D could derive from TRBD1 or TRBD2 (5 bases each). The clonotype was recovered from a woman aged 18-50 years in good health. The CDR3 sequence is CASSSRGEETQYF. The CDR3 nucleotides read TGTGCCAGCAGTTCCCGAGGGGAAGAGACCCAGTACTTC.